The next 25 T cell receptor beta chains were all read from a single sample in a study of long-term antiretroviral therapy in people with HIV (dated by TCRdb to between 2021 and 2022). The immunoSEQ hsTCRB v3.0 assay was used at survey level resolution to sequence the TRB variable region. What TCRdb holds here is the immuneACCESS table cut down to in-frame rearrangements. Part of the clones is not present; checked against another copy, under half of the missing clones reflect an unresolved V gene, and the others are unexplained. The sample table shows 25,000 to 35,000 clones, and more than 60% are seen once. 7% to 10% of the sample is taken by the ten largest. Sequenced material: unsorted PBMCs, taken 3.1 years after starting antiretroviral therapy. These TCRs come from a woman aged 45 to 65 with HIV.

The rearrangement uses TRBV5-8 and TRBJ2-3; D call uncertain. CDR1 and CDR2 from the germline V gene are SGHTS and YDEGEE. V gave up 2 bases and J gave up 1 base, with 11 bases separating them. The CDR3 length is 15 residues. The CDR3 region is CASSLGDRGTDTQYF. The CDR3 DNA follows: TGTGCCAGCAGCTTAGGCGATCGGGGCACAGATACGCAGTATTTT.

The chain links TRBV5-1 to TRBJ2-3; weak D call: TRBD2 (5 bases). Per germline, CDR1 SGHRS and CDR2 YFSETQ. V gave up 0 bases and J gave up 1 base, with 6 bases separating them. The CDR3 is made up of 14 amino acids. CDR3 sequence: CASSLGGRTDTQYF. In DNA form, the CDR3 reads TGCGCCAGCAGCTTGGGCGGGCGCACAGATACGCAGTATTTT.

The V call is TRBV7-6, the J call TRBJ2-7; TRBD1 matches 12 bases. Trimming took 4 bases from V and 6 from J; bases not matched to a gene: 10. The CDR3 length is 16 residues. Germline CDR1 is SGHVS and CDR2 is FNYEAQ. The CDR3 reads CASSWRPGQGASEQYV. In DNA form, the CDR3 reads TGTGCCAGCAGCTGGCGTCCGGGACAGGGGGCGAGCGAGCAGTACGTC.

The chain has TRBV7-9 and TRBJ1-1; no clear D. Trimming took off 1 base at V and 0 bases at J, with 9 bases between the two ends. Germline V gives CDR1 SEHNR, CDR2 FQNEAQ (reference sequence). The CDR3 length is 15 residues. CDR3 nucleotide sequence: TGTGCCAGCAGCTTAGTGGGAGCCATGAACACTGAAGCTTTCTTT. Encoded protein: CASSLVGAMNTEAFF.

The sample holds a few counts of this clone. The genes are TRBV7-2 and TRBJ1-5; D perhaps matches TRBD1 (5 bases). V dropped 2 bases and J dropped 6 bases, with 11 bases sitting between them. The V gene's germline CDR1 is SGHTA and CDR2 FQGNSA. The CDR3 loop spans 14 amino acids. The CDR3 bases are TGTGCCAGCAGCTTACGGGGGGATGCTCAGCCCCAGCATTTT. This codes for CASSLRGDAQPQHF.

The chain carries TRBV2 and TRBJ1-6; D possibly corresponds to TRBD1 (6 bases). Germline V gene sequence: CDR1 SNHLY, CDR2 FYNNEI. V lost 6 bases, J lost 4 bases, and 10 bases lay in between. The CDR3 totals 14 residues. CDR3 loop: CASRGALYNSPLHF. CDR3 nucleotide sequence: TGTGCCAGCAGGGGGGCCCTTTATAATTCACCCCTCCACTTT.

V is TRBV2 and J is TRBJ1-2; D possibly corresponds to TRBD1 (6 bases). The CDR3 extends over 13 amino acids. The germline V gene encodes CDR1 SNHLY and CDR2 FYNNEI. Trimming removed 5 bases from V and 2 bases from J, with 9 bases in between. DNA of the CDR3: TGTGCCAGCAGTCCCGACAGGAACTATGGCTACACCTTC. It translates to CASSPDRNYGYTF.

The chain employs TRBV7-9 and TRBJ1-1; no reliable D call. CDR1 is SEHNR, CDR2 FQNEAQ, per germline (reference sequence). This CDR3 has 15 residues. V was cut by 4 bases and J by 1 base, with 13 bases left in between. Here the CDR3 reads CASSSEGMGNTEAFF. CDR3 nucleotide sequence: TGTGCCAGCAGCTCTGAGGGAATGGGGAACACTGAAGCTTTCTTT.

The J gene is TRBJ2-7, the V gene TRBV6-5; D is uncertain. Germline CDR1 and CDR2: MNHEY and SVGAGI. Deletions cut 3 bases from V and 6 bases from J, with 12 bases between. The CDR3 has 13 residues. CDR3 amino acids: CASSYQSGFEQYV. The CDR3 nucleotides read TGTGCCAGCAGTTATCAATCCGGGTTCGAGCAGTACGTC.

This rearrangement joins TRBV27 to TRBJ2-7, with D hard to call. This CDR3 region has 14 residues. The germline gives CDR1 MNHEY, CDR2 SMNVEV (reference sequence). Trimming shortened V by 6 bases and J by 1 base, and 13 bases separated the two germline ends. Here the CDR3 reads CASRGSVDSYEQYV. DNA of the CDR3: TGTGCCAGCAGGGGCTCCGTAGATTCCTACGAGCAGTACGTC.

The V and J genes are TRBV5-5 and TRBJ1-6; 8 positions match TRBD1. The CDR3 totals 15 residues. Germline values: CDR1 SGHKS, CDR2 YYEKEE (reference sequence). Losses at the gene ends were 0 bases for V and 10 bases for J; bases not matched to a gene: 6. The CDR3, as DNA: TGTGCCAGCAGCTTGGTGGGCAGGGGGCAATCACCCCTCCACTTT. The encoded protein is CASSLVGRGQSPLHF. Variable domain in full (rest from reference TRBV5-5 and TRBJ1-6): DAGVTQSPTHLIKTRGQQVTLRCSPISGHKSVSWYQQVLGQGPQFIFQYYEKEERGRGNFPDRFSARQFPNYSSELNVNALLLGDSALYLCASSLVGRGQSPLHFGNGTRLTVT.

The V call is TRBV18, the J call TRBJ1-4; possibly TRBD1 for D (6 bases). Germline V CDR1 and CDR2: KGHSH, LQKENI. V lost 6 bases and J 8 bases, leaving 19 bases between the germline ends. CDR3 length: 15 amino acids. CDR3 sequence reads: CASSPDSLTGEKLFF. DNA for the CDR3: TGTGCCAGCTCCCCGGACAGTCTTACGGGGGAAAAACTGTTTTTT.

The genes are TRBV5-1 and TRBJ2-3, with 7 positions matching TRBD2. J gave up 6 bases and V 0 bases, and 4 bases lay outside the gene matches. Per germline, CDR1 SGHRS and CDR2 YFSETQ. The CDR3 length is 14 residues. CDR3 residues: CASSLGGGADTQYF. The CDR3 region has the DNA TGCGCCAGCAGCTTGGGGGGGGGAGCCGATACGCAGTATTTT.

This clone was found once. The chain couples TRBV4-2 to TRBJ2-4, with TRBD2 matching 12 bases. The CDR3 has 17 residues. Germline-derived CDR1 and CDR2 are LGHNA and YNFKEQ. The V gene end was trimmed by 3 bases and the J gene end by 5 bases; junction bases not matched to a gene: 8. CDR3: CASSHGSSGGAENIQYF. CDR3 DNA sequence: TGTGCCAGCAGCCACGGTTCTAGCGGGGGGGCCGAAAACATTCAGTACTTC.

This chain joins TRBV7-2 and TRBJ2-5, with TRBD1 as a possible D gene (6 bases). V lost 2 bases, J lost 2 bases, and 12 bases lay in between. The CDR3 spans 15 residues. Germline V lookup: CDR1 SGHTA, CDR2 FQGNSA. The CDR3 is CASSLTNRVQETQYF. CDR3 sequence (DNA): TGTGCCAGCAGCTTAACTAACAGGGTGCAAGAGACCCAGTACTTC.

The chain combines TRBV29-1 with TRBJ2-1; 7 nucleotides line up with TRBD1. Trimming removed 5 bases from V and 9 bases from J; junction bases left unmatched: 7. This CDR3 region has 12 residues. Germline lookup yields CDR1 SQVTM and CDR2 ANQGSEA. The CDR3 sequence: CSVSTGDGEQFF. The CDR3 DNA reads as TGCAGCGTTAGCACAGGGGACGGTGAGCAGTTCTTC.

This clone has a handful of counts. Written as DNA, the CDR3 is TGTGCCAGCAGCCAAGATCAGGCTAGCGGGGGGCGGCAGACCCAGTACTTC. This encodes CASSQDQASGGRQTQYF. This rearrangement joins TRBV4-2 to TRBJ2-5; 11 positions match TRBD2. The V gene's germline CDR1 is LGHNA and CDR2 YNFKEQ. CDR3 size: 17 residues. With 0 bases clipped from V and 6 bases from J, the junction kept 9 bases outside the gene matches.

The chain employs TRBV4-2 and TRBJ2-4, with TRBD2 matching over 11 bases. CDR3 length: 17 amino acids. Trimming removed 5 bases from V and 0 bases from J; junction bases left unmatched: 6. Looked up from germline, CDR1 is LGHNA and CDR2 is YNFKEQ. CDR3 residues: CASSFGTSGVAKNIQYF. CDR3 DNA: TGTGCCAGCAGCTTCGGGACTAGCGGCGTAGCCAAAAACATTCAGTACTTC.

This chain joins TRBV2 and TRBJ1-3; D may be TRBD1 (6 bases). V was trimmed by 2 bases and J by 4 bases, leaving 9 bases between them. This CDR3 is built from 14 residues. Germline CDR1 SNHLY, CDR2 FYNNEI. The CDR3 loop is CASSEQGRGNTIYF. The CDR3 bases are TGTGCCAGCAGTGAACAGGGGAGGGGAAACACCATATATTTT.

V gene TRBV5-5 combines with J gene TRBJ1-3; the D is unclear. CDR3 size: 20 residues. Germline lookup yields CDR1 SGHKS and CDR2 YYEKEE (reference sequence). The V and J ends lost 4 bases and 0 bases respectively, with 26 bases between them. CDR3 in DNA: TGTGCCAGCAGCCCCTTCCGCCTGGGGTTGCAGCTCCACTCTGGAAACACCATATATTTT. It codes for CASSPFRLGLQLHSGNTIYF.

The rearrangement uses TRBV30 and TRBJ2-7; TRBD2 agrees at 7 bases. From germline, CDR1 is GTSNPN and CDR2 SVGIG (reference sequence). Losses at the gene ends were 0 bases for V and 2 bases for J; bases not matched to a gene: 7. This CDR3 spans 15 amino acids. The CDR3 nucleotides read TGTGCCTGGAGTGTAACGGGGGGAGGCCCCTACGAGCAGTACGTC. Translated, it gives CAWSVTGGGPYEQYV.

As concerns this clone: Other DNA sequences in this specimen translate into the identical CDR3. The V gene is TRBV7-7, the J gene TRBJ2-5; D might be TRBD1 (6 bases). Germline lookup yields CDR1 SSHAT and CDR2 FNYEAQ (reference sequence). The CDR3 sequence is 14 residues long. Deletions cut 0 bases from V and 4 bases from J, with 9 bases between. Here the CDR3 reads CASSLAGRGETQYF. CDR3 nucleotides: TGTGCCAGCAGCTTAGCTGGCAGGGGAGAGACCCAGTACTTC.

The genes are TRBV6-6 and TRBJ1-4; 7 nucleotides align to TRBD1. The CDR3 covers 15 residues. V trimming: 9 bases; J trimming: 5 bases; junction bases outside the gene matches: 12. Germline CDR1 and CDR2: MNHNY and SVGAGI (reference sequence). CDR3 in amino acids: CASGDRFYENEKLFF. The CDR3 region has the DNA TGTGCCAGTGGGGACAGATTCTATGAAAATGAAAAACTGTTTTTT.

This rearrangement joins TRBV5-4 to TRBJ2-7, with D tentatively TRBD1 or TRBD2 (6 bases each). V was clipped by 4 bases and J by 3 bases, with 14 bases between them. Per germline, CDR1 SGHNT and CDR2 YYREEE (reference sequence). This CDR3 has 14 amino acids. CDR3 in DNA: TGTGCCAGCAGCGGGTGGGGGGCCTACTACGAGCAGTACGTC. It codes for CASSGWGAYYEQYV.

The CDR3, as DNA: TGCGCCAGCAGCTTGGACGGGGGCGCGAGCGAGCAGTACTTC. Residues: CASSLDGGASEQYF. This chain uses TRBV5-1 with TRBJ2-7; TRBD1 or TRBD2 may be the D gene (6 bases each). Germline CDR1 and CDR2: SGHRS and YFSETQ. V was shortened by 0 bases and J by 6 bases, with 13 bases between the two germline ends. The CDR3 is 14 residues long. The variable domain in full, with the rest retrieved from reference TRBV5-1 and TRBJ2-7, is KAGVTQTPRYLIKTRGQQVTLSCSPISGHRSVSWYQQTPGQGLQFLFEYFSETQRNKGNFPGRFSGRQFSNSRSEMNVSTLELGDSALYLCASSLDGGASEQYFGPGTRLTVT.